This TCR beta chain was identified in a study of cytomegalovirus exposure and HLA in healthy donors. Points from the study as a whole: Across HLA loci, a later analysis found differing TCR association rates, with DRB1 most and HLA-C fewest. Three of the chains that were CMV-associated were confirmed in vitro to be specific for CMV antigens.

As concerns this clone: Its antigen is as yet unknown.

Donors had nominal health at sampling but likely had unrecorded immune exposures. Researchers ran the PCR with 60 Vbeta and 13 Jbeta primers. Some clones are missing from TCRdb's copy, which holds only in-frame ones; the method was immunoSEQ multiplex PCR. The repertoire holds 95,000 to 100,000 clones, with approximately 76% as singletons. V lost 6 bases to trimming and J lost 3 bases, with 5 bases between them. The V gene's germline CDR1 is MDHEN and CDR2 SYDVKM. The CDR3 covers 12 residues. The J gene is TRBJ2-2, the V gene TRBV28; D is uncertain. The sequence derives from a woman aged 55-69 years in good health and CMV-seropositive. The sample was PBMCs. CDR3 amino acids: CASRKHTGELFF. The CDR3 coding sequence is TGTGCCAGCAGGAAGCACACCGGGGAGCTGTTTTTT.